Sequencing of this T cell receptor beta chain was carried out in a study of blood T cells in healthy people across ages. Drawing of peripheral blood yielded about 9.8 milliliters from each donor. A second PCR, run for about 7 to 11 cycles, used a sample-barcoded 5' primer plus a J-beta primer mix. Using its own MiXCR run on the 5' RACE reads, TCRdb lists one record per CDR3 protein. The sample lists about 760,000 distinct CDR3 sequences; roughly 25% were seen once. Trimming left V 7 bases short and J 4 bases short, with 9 bases between. Germline assignment: CDR1 KGHDR and CDR2 SFDVKD. The CDR3 contains 13 residues. Study results and limitations: Both naive CD4+ cell counts and diversity were greater in long-lived donors than in aged donors.

This clonotype was found a few times. Its antigen is undetermined. The same data also went into a second study, on T cells of mothers and their children. From that paper: All donors were healthy and Caucasian; they were a few mothers and their six children. Compared with unrelated pairs, related mother-child pairs had slightly higher, non-significant overlap.

The sequence was obtained from a boy aged 10-17 years in good health. The rearrangement links TRBV24-1 to TRBJ2-2; D is possibly TRBD2 (6 bases). The sample was blood. The CDR3 region is CATRGAGTGELFF. CDR3 nucleotides: TGTGCCACCAGAGGAGCGGGCACCGGGGAGCTGTTTTTT.